This T cell receptor (beta chain) was captured by sequencing in a study of blood T cell repertoires in COVID-19. The overall study: T cells, B-cell-depleted T cells, or PBMCs provided the cDNA or gDNA that served as material.

V gave up 2 bases and J gave up 6 bases, with 11 bases separating them. The CDR3 contains 13 residues. Germline CDR1 is KGHSH and CDR2 is LQKENI. Authors' processing steps: Reference gene primer amplification gave estimated nucleated cell counts. Profiling relied on immunoSEQ multiplex PCR, and the TCRdb table lists in-frame clones only, not all of them. The DNA gave D and trimming, while V, J and clone size come from that table. The sample lists some 64,000 clones; just under 75% were seen once. J is TRBJ2-7 and V is TRBV18; unclear D gene. The specimen sequenced was peripheral blood. This clonotype was obtained from a woman aged 70 to 79 with COVID-19, enrolled during active disease. The CDR3 is CASSPASGSEQYF. DNA for the CDR3: TGTGCCAGCTCACCAGCCAGTGGCTCCGAGCAGTACTTC.